This T cell receptor beta chain appears in the sequencing data of a study of Ad26.COV2.S vaccination and SARS-CoV-2 variants. Repertoires were generated with immunoSEQ multiplex PCR, while TCRdb's copy carries only in-frame clones and drops some. The sample has hundreds of thousands of clones; less than 90% are singletons. Treatment in this sample: 19 received Ad26.COV2.S at low or high dose, single or two shots; roughly five received placebo; per-sample allocation not given. Sampling happened 63 days after the first vaccine or placebo injection. The CDR3 spans 14 residues. From germline, CDR1 is ENHRY and CDR2 SYGVKD. V gave up 6 bases and J gave up 3 bases, with 12 bases separating them.

The genes are TRBV10-3 and TRBJ2-1; D tentatively fits TRBD1 or TRBD2 (5 bases each). The source of this sequence is a person between 18 and 65 years old who received the Ad26.COV2.S COVID-19 vaccine or a placebo. The sequences come from peripheral blood, collected in a trial of Ad26.COV2.S vaccine versus placebo. CDR3 in amino acids: CAISAGTNYNEQFF. The CDR3 nucleotides are TGTGCCATCAGCGCCGGGACCAACTACAATGAGCAGTTCTTC.